This TCR beta chain was obtained from a study of post-analysis software for immune sequencing data. Study-level background: Patients with relapsing-remitting, secondary progressive and progressive-relapsing multiple sclerosis courses were all represented. Findings of the study overall: There were five or six TRBV segments more frequent in patients than controls, and TRBV5-6, TRBV5-1 and TRBV20-1 were among them. Controls showed significantly higher normalized Chao1 diversity than did multiple sclerosis patients.

V lost 5 bases, J lost 2 bases, and 13 bases lay in between. CDR1 and CDR2 (germline): SGHVS, FQNEAQ. The CDR3 sequence is 14 residues long. TCR beta libraries were prepared from cDNA with unique molecular identifiers. A single record per CDR3 protein comes from TCRdb applying MiXCR to the PCR reads. The sample yields 750,000 to 900,000 distinct CDR3 sequences, roughly 50% seen once. This clonotype has only one observation. Antigen: not known. The sequenced sample was blood. The chain is built from TRBV7-8 and TRBJ2-7; tentative D call: TRBD1 (6 bases). The TCR sequence derives from a girl aged 5 to 17 with multiple sclerosis. The CDR3 region is CASSHDRRTYEQYF. CDR3 DNA: TGTGCCAGCAGCCACGACAGGCGGACCTACGAGCAGTACTTC.